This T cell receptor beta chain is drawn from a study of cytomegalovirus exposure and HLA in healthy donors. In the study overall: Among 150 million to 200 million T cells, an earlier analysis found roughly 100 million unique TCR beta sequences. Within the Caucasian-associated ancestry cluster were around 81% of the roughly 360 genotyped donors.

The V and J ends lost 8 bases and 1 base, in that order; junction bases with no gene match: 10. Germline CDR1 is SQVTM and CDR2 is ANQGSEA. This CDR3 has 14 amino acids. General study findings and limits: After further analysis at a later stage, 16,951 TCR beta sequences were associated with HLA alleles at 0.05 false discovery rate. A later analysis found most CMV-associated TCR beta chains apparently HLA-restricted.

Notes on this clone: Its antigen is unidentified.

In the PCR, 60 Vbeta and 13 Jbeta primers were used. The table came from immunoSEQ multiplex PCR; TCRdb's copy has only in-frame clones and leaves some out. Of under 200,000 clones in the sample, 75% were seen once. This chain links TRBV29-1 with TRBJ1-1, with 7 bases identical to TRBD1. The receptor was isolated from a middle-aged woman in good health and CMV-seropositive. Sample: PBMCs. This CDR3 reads CSTRLGQSNTEAFF. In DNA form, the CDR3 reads TGCAGCACCAGACTGGGACAGTCGAACACTGAAGCTTTCTTT.